One and the same sample provided the 8 T cell receptor beta chains below, sequenced in a study of early T cells in non-severe SARS-CoV-2 infection. TCRdb recomputed calls from the 5' RACE reads with MiXCR, one row per CDR3 protein. The table includes approximately 81,000 distinct CDR3 sequences, more than 5% detected once. The sample taken for sequencing was whole blood. The receptors derive from an adult who was a healthcare worker with PCR-confirmed SARS-CoV-2 infection or an uninfected control (not recorded which).

The chain recombines TRBV28 with TRBJ1-4; D unclear. The CDR3 extends over 14 amino acids. CDR1 is MDHEN, CDR2 SYDVKM, per germline. V gave up 4 bases and J gave up 15 bases, with 21 bases separating them. The CDR3: CASSSAGSNEILFF. The CDR3, as DNA: TGTGCCAGCAGTTCTGCGGGGTCTAATGAAATTTTGTTTTTT. The complete variable domain, with remaining parts taken from reference TRBV28 and TRBJ1-4, reads DVKVTQSSRYLVKRTGEKVFLECVQDMDHENMFWYRQDPGLGLRLIYFSYDVKMKEKGDIPEGYSVSREKKERFSLILESASTNQTSMYLCASSSAGSNEILFFGSGTQLSVL.

This clonotype was counted only a few times. The chain recombines TRBV5-6 with TRBJ1-2, with a tentative D call TRBD1 (6 bases). Germline V CDR1 and CDR2: SGHDT, YYEEEE. The CDR3 has 14 residues. Trimming shortened V by 6 bases and J by 7 bases, and 19 bases separated the two germline ends. The CDR3 DNA is TGTGCCAGCACCTATGAACAATCCAGGGGTGGCTACACCTTC. It yields the protein CASTYEQSRGGYTF.

This clonotype was observed a few times. The chain carries TRBV7-2 and TRBJ2-7; D uncertain. Germline V gene data show CDR1 as SGHTA and CDR2 as FQGNSA. Trimming cost V 0 bases and J 6 bases, with 12 bases left between them. The CDR3 covers 14 residues. CDR3 loop: CASSLASSAGEQYF. CDR3 coding DNA: TGTGCCAGCAGCTTAGCGTCCAGCGCCGGCGAGCAGTACTTC.

This clonotype was found many times. The chain combines TRBV7-9 with TRBJ2-7; no definite D call. V was trimmed by 1 base and J by 4 bases, leaving 5 bases between them. The CDR3 sequence is 12 residues long. Germline V CDR1 and CDR2: SEHNR, FQNEAQ (reference sequence). CDR3 sequence (DNA): TGTGCCAGCAGCTTAGAATTTTACGAGCAGTACTTC. Amino acids: CASSLEFYEQYF.

The chain links TRBV18 to TRBJ1-5; 9 bases are shared with TRBD1. V was pared by 6 bases and J by 7 bases, with 10 bases of the junction left unmatched. CDR1 and CDR2 from the germline V gene are KGHSH and LQKENI. The CDR3 loop spans 15 amino acids. Here the CDR3 DNA reads TGTGCCAGCTCGCACTCAACAGGGGGCGGGCAGCCCCAGCATTTT. As protein: CASSHSTGGGQPQHF.

The gene calls are TRBV10-1 and TRBJ2-3; 10 bases fit TRBD2. Germline V gives CDR1 WNHNN, CDR2 SYGVQD (reference sequence). The CDR3 loop spans 15 amino acids. V gave up 5 bases and J gave up 3 bases; unmatched junction bases: 5. The CDR3: CASSKAGGITDTQYF. The CDR3 DNA sequence: TGCGCCAGCAGTAAAGCGGGGGGGATAACAGATACGCAGTATTTT.

At least ten counts were recorded for this clonotype. The chain links TRBV5-4 to TRBJ1-4, with 8 nucleotides matching TRBD1. Germline V gene sequence: CDR1 SGHNT, CDR2 YYREEE (reference sequence). The CDR3 consists of 15 residues. V lost 1 base to trimming and J lost 4 bases; unmatched junction nucleotides: 3. The CDR3 loop reads CASSLRQGLNEKLFF. The CDR3 DNA reads as TGTGCCAGCAGCTTGAGACAGGGGCTTAATGAAAAACTGTTTTTT.

The V call is TRBV29-1, the J call TRBJ2-5, with a weak D call TRBD2 (6 bases). CDR3 length equals 14 residues. Germline V gene data show CDR1 as SQVTM and CDR2 as ANQGSEA. The V end was cut by 5 bases, the J end by 0 bases, with 13 bases between. The chain's CDR3 is CSVRVGGYQETQYF. The CDR3, as DNA: TGCAGCGTTCGAGTGGGAGGATACCAAGAGACCCAGTACTTC.